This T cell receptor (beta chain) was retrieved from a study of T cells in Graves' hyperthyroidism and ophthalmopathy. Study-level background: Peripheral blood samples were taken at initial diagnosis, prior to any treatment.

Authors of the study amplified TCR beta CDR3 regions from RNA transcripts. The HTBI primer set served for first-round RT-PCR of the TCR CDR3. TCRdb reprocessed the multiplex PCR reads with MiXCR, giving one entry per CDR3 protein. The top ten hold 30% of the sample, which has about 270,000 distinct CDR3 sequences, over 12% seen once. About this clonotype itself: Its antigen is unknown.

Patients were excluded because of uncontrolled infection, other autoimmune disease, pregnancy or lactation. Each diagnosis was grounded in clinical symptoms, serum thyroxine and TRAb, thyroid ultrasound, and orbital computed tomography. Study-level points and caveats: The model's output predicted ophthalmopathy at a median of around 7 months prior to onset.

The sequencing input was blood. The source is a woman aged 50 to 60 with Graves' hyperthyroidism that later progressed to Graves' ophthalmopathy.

Here the CDR3 reads CASSSRLTLSTDTQYF. DNA for the CDR3: TGTGCCAGCAGTTCCCGGCTCACTCTCTCCACAGATACGCAGTATTTT. The chain employs TRBV11-2 and TRBJ2-3; D unresolved. The germline V and J ends were trimmed by 6 bases and 2 bases, with 18 bases remaining between them. The germline CDR1 and CDR2 sequences are SGHAT and FQNNGV. The CDR3 consists of 16 residues.